This T cell receptor (beta chain) emerged from a study of a mutant IDH1 vaccine in newly diagnosed glioma. The time point: week 23, last vaccination. Doses comprised 300 ug of mutant IDH1 20-mer peptide each, plus topical imiquimod. The length of the CDR3 is 16 residues. The V gene's germline CDR1 is MGHDK and CDR2 SYGVNS. V lost 6 bases and J lost 10; bases outside the gene matches: 12. The assay was immunoSEQ multiplex PCR, and TCRdb's table has in-frame clones only and misses some. The sample has approximately 82,000 clones; 85% are singletons. Worth noting for this clone: Its antigen is still unknown.

This chain joins TRBV25-1 and TRBJ2-1; 13 bases map to TRBD2. The clonotype comes from a woman between 45 and 60 years old with glioma. Material: PBMCs, obtained from a glioma patient whose treatment included an IDH1 peptide vaccine. CDR3 in amino acids: CASSPSTSGRAEEQFF. The CDR3 coding sequence is TGTGCCAGCAGCCCCTCCACTAGCGGGAGGGCCGAAGAGCAGTTCTTC. The full variable domain, in which reference TRBV25-1 and TRBJ2-1 provide the parts outside the CDR3, is EADIYQTPRYLVIGTGKKITLECSQTMGHDKMYWYQQDPGMELHLIHYSYGVNSTEKGDLSSESTVSRIRTEHFPLTLESARPSHTSQYLCASSPSTSGRAEEQFFGPGTRLTVL.